These T cell receptor beta chains were read from a single sample in a study of blood T cell repertoires in COVID-19. TCRdb keeps only in-frame clones here, not all; method: immunoSEQ multiplex PCR. The sample includes over 100,000 clones, around three quarters of them seen just once. Material for sequencing was peripheral blood. These receptors all come from a woman aged 80 or over with acute or convalescent COVID-19. The CDR3 runs from the conserved cysteine through the conserved F or W. D genes are given only for firm matches. A row's size may be missing; if present it is once, few, many or a size class.

V: TRBV18
size: .
J: TRBJ2-3
D: .
CDR3: CASSPKREADTQYF
DNA: TGTGCCAGCTCACCAAAGAGGGAGGCAGATACGCAGTATTTT

V: TRBV11-2
size: .
J: TRBJ2-7
D: .
CDR3: CASSLPPLGGGADYEQYF
DNA: TGTGCCAGCAGCTTACCCCCTCTCGGTGGGGGGGCCGATTACGAGCAGTACTTC

V: TRBV19
size: .
J: TRBJ1-1
D: TRBD1
CDR3: CASTDTPDRGTEAFF
DNA: TGTGCCAGTACCGATACCCCCGACAGGGGCACTGAAGCTTTCTTT

V: TRBV7-2
size: once
J: TRBJ2-2
D: TRBD2
CDR3: CASRSSGLANSGELFF
DNA: TGTGCCAGCAGATCCTCCGGACTAGCGAATTCCGGGGAGCTGTTTTTT

V: TRBV6-1
size: .
J: TRBJ1-1
D: TRBD1
CDR3: CASSEFMGTGGMNTEAFF
DNA: TGTGCCAGCAGTGAATTTATGGGGACAGGGGGAATGAACACTGAAGCTTTCTTT

V: TRBV27
size: .
J: TRBJ1-5
D: .
CDR3: CASRVTHSNQPQHF
DNA: TGTGCCAGCAGGGTCACTCATAGCAATCAGCCCCAGCATTTT

V: TRBV6-2/TRBV6-3
size: .
J: TRBJ1-1
D: TRBD1
CDR3: CASSYSGKTGAEAFF
DNA: TGTGCCAGCAGTTACTCGGGGAAAACAGGGGCTGAAGCTTTCTTT

V: TRBV11-3
size: .
J: TRBJ2-1
D: TRBD1
CDR3: CASSPRTGGSYNEQFF
DNA: TGTGCCAGCAGCCCCCGGACAGGGGGTTCCTACAATGAGCAGTTCTTC

V: TRBV11-1
size: .
J: TRBJ1-2
D: .
CDR3: CASSSSRTVANYGYTF
DNA: TGTGCCAGCAGCTCTTCCCGGACAGTAGCTAACTATGGCTACACCTTC

V: TRBV5-6
size: .
J: TRBJ2-1
D: .
CDR3: CASSPGIYNEQFF
DNA: TGTGCCAGCAGCCCCGGGATTTACAATGAGCAGTTCTTC

V: TRBV11-2
size: .
J: TRBJ2-7
D: TRBD2
CDR3: CASSLRGGPTYEQYF
DNA: TGTGCCAGCAGCCTCCGCGGGGGACCCACCTACGAGCAGTACTTC

V: TRBV18
size: .
J: TRBJ1-1
D: .
CDR3: CASSPQQGWDTEAFF
DNA: TGTGCCAGCTCACCACAACAGGGTTGGGACACTGAAGCTTTCTTT

V: TRBV30
size: .
J: TRBJ2-1
D: .
CDR3: CAWRTGFSYNEQFF
DNA: TGTGCCTGGAGGACAGGTTTCTCCTACAATGAGCAGTTCTTC

V: TRBV19
size: .
J: TRBJ2-2
D: TRBD1
CDR3: CASNRDRNTGELFF
DNA: TGTGCCAGTAACCGGGACAGAAACACCGGGGAGCTGTTTTTT

V: TRBV7-8
size: .
J: TRBJ2-7
D: .
CDR3: CASSHGSYEQYF
DNA: TGTGCCAGCAGCCATGGCAGTTACGAGCAGTACTTC

V: TRBV10-3
size: .
J: TRBJ2-1
D: TRBD2
CDR3: CAIVRDYDNEQFF
DNA: TGTGCCATCGTCCGGGACTACGACAATGAGCAGTTCTTC

V: TRBV10-3
size: .
J: TRBJ2-1
D: TRBD2
CDR3: CAISDSGSSNEQFF
DNA: TGTGCCATCAGTGACAGCGGGAGTAGTAATGAGCAGTTCTTC

V: TRBV2
size: .
J: TRBJ1-4
D: .
CDR3: CASSENRWRADEKLFF
DNA: TGTGCCAGCAGTGAAAATCGTTGGAGGGCGGATGAAAAACTGTTTTTT

V: TRBV15
size: .
J: TRBJ2-3
D: TRBD1
CDR3: CATSTDRVTDTQYF
DNA: TGTGCCACCAGCACGGACAGGGTGACAGATACGCAGTATTTT

V: TRBV7-9
size: .
J: TRBJ1-2
D: .
CDR3: CASSLEGGIGGYTF
DNA: TGTGCCAGCAGCTTAGAGGGGGGGATCGGTGGCTACACCTTC

V: TRBV30
size: .
J: TRBJ1-5
D: .
CDR3: CACGKREFNQPQHF
DNA: TGTGCCTGTGGAAAAAGGGAGTTCAATCAGCCCCAGCATTTT

V: TRBV19
size: .
J: TRBJ1-2
D: .
CDR3: CASSMGPGQILNGYTF
DNA: TGTGCCAGTAGTATGGGTCCGGGACAAATTTTGAATGGCTACACCTTC

V: TRBV9
size: .
J: TRBJ1-4
D: TRBD1
CDR3: CASSAGTDNEKLFF
DNA: TGTGCCAGCAGCGCTGGGACAGATAATGAAAAACTGTTTTTT

V: TRBV7-2
size: once
J: TRBJ2-3
D: TRBD2
CDR3: CASRPPGLSTDTQYF
DNA: TGTGCCAGCAGGCCCCCGGGACTAAGCACAGATACGCAGTATTTT

V: TRBV5-1
size: .
J: TRBJ2-3
D: .
CDR3: CASTRTELSDTQYF
DNA: TGCGCCAGCACCCGGACAGAACTCTCAGATACGCAGTATTTT

V: TRBV7-3
size: .
J: TRBJ2-3
D: .
CDR3: CASSPRRADTQYF
DNA: TGTGCCAGCAGCCCCCGCAGGGCAGATACGCAGTATTTT

V: TRBV5-1
size: .
J: TRBJ2-1
D: TRBD2
CDR3: CASSNVAGGPDGEQFF
DNA: TGCGCCAGCAGCAACGTAGCGGGAGGGCCCGACGGTGAGCAGTTCTTC

V: TRBV7-9
size: .
J: TRBJ2-3
D: TRBD2
CDR3: CASQSGVADTQYF
DNA: TGTGCCAGCCAAAGCGGGGTTGCAGATACGCAGTATTTT

V: TRBV5-4
size: .
J: TRBJ2-1
D: TRBD2
CDR3: CASSGGAGVDNEQFF
DNA: TGTGCCAGCAGCGGGGGAGCGGGAGTTGACAATGAGCAGTTCTTC

V: TRBV7-3
size: .
J: TRBJ1-1
D: .
CDR3: CASSPSPLPNTEAFF
DNA: TGTGCCAGCAGCCCTAGCCCTTTGCCTAACACTGAAGCTTTCTTT

V: TRBV4-3
size: .
J: TRBJ1-5
D: .
CDR3: CASSPWTVSNQPQHF
DNA: TGCGCCAGCAGCCCTTGGACAGTAAGCAATCAGCCCCAGCATTTT

V: TRBV19
size: .
J: TRBJ1-6
D: .
CDR3: CASSVRDWDSPLHF
DNA: TGTGCCAGTAGTGTCAGGGATTGGGATTCACCCCTCCACTTT

V: TRBV10-3
size: once
J: TRBJ1-3
D: .
CDR3: CAISGQGPGNTIYF
DNA: TGTGCCATCAGTGGTCAGGGTCCTGGAAACACCATATATTTT

V: TRBV27
size: once
J: TRBJ1-1
D: .
CDR3: CASSLGGRGTEAFF
DNA: TGTGCCAGCAGTTTGGGGGGGAGAGGCACTGAAGCTTTCTTT

V: TRBV21-1
size: .
J: TRBJ1-1
D: .
CDR3: CASRGEKDTEAFF
DNA: TGTGCCAGCAGAGGGGAAAAGGACACTGAAGCTTTCTTT

V: TRBV27
size: .
J: TRBJ2-2
D: TRBD1
CDR3: CASSWGQGNTGELFF
DNA: TGTGCCAGCAGTTGGGGACAGGGGAACACCGGGGAGCTGTTTTTT

V: TRBV5-1
size: .
J: TRBJ1-1
D: .
CDR3: CASSFHREGTEAFF
DNA: TGCGCCAGCAGCTTCCACAGGGAGGGCACTGAAGCTTTCTTT

V: TRBV6-6
size: once
J: TRBJ1-1
D: .
CDR3: CASSYGGMNTEAFF
DNA: TGTGCCAGCAGTTACGGCGGGATGAACACTGAAGCTTTCTTT

V: TRBV6-1
size: .
J: TRBJ2-5
D: TRBD2
CDR3: CASSDQGAGLAKETQYF
DNA: TGTGCCAGCAGTGACCAAGGGGCGGGACTAGCGAAAGAGACCCAGTACTTC

V: TRBV19
size: .
J: TRBJ1-5
D: .
CDR3: CASTQGRGSNQPQHF
DNA: TGTGCCAGTACCCAAGGACGGGGAAGCAATCAGCCCCAGCATTTT

V: TRBV7-2
size: once
J: TRBJ1-2
D: TRBD1
CDR3: CASSLVQGAGNGYTF
DNA: TGTGCCAGCAGCTTAGTCCAGGGGGCAGGGAATGGCTACACCTTC

V: TRBV9
size: .
J: TRBJ1-1
D: TRBD1
CDR3: CASSVEPHRGNTEAFF
DNA: TGTGCCAGCAGCGTAGAACCCCACAGGGGGAACACTGAAGCTTTCTTT

V: TRBV9
size: .
J: TRBJ2-5
D: .
CDR3: CASSVGDNQETQYF
DNA: TGTGCCAGCAGCGTAGGGGACAATCAAGAGACCCAGTACTTC

V: TRBV2
size: .
J: TRBJ1-5
D: .
CDR3: CASKLEVTQPQHF
DNA: TGTGCCAGCAAATTGGAGGTCACGCAGCCCCAGCATTTT

V: TRBV3-1/TRBV3-2
size: .
J: TRBJ1-2
D: .
CDR3: CASSQRGTSLLGGYTF
DNA: TGTGCCAGCAGCCAAAGAGGGACATCCCTTCTGGGTGGCTACACCTTC

V: TRBV7-3
size: few
J: TRBJ2-1
D: .
CDR3: CASSSGLPYNEQFF
DNA: TGTGCCAGCAGCTCGGGACTTCCATACAATGAGCAGTTCTTC

V: TRBV5-6
size: .
J: TRBJ2-3
D: .
CDR3: CASSLAIRDTAGTQYF
DNA: TGTGCCAGCAGCTTGGCTATACGGGACACCGCCGGTACGCAGTATTTT

V: TRBV30
size: .
J: TRBJ1-5
D: .
CDR3: CAWSRREGGASNQPQHF
DNA: TGTGCCTGGAGTAGGCGGGAAGGCGGAGCCAGCAATCAGCCCCAGCATTTT

V: TRBV29-1
size: .
J: TRBJ1-1
D: .
CDR3: CSVERPLLEAEAFF
DNA: TGCAGCGTTGAACGGCCACTATTGGAGGCTGAAGCTTTCTTT